A single sample gave rise to the 27 T cell receptor beta chains below, sequenced in a study of neurological immune-mediated disorders. The time point is: longitudinal time-point 2. Using its own MiXCR run on the 5' RACE reads, TCRdb lists one record per CDR3 protein. The sample records over 30,000 distinct CDR3 sequences, more than 10% being singletons. Sequencing was performed on PBMCs. The source of these receptors is a woman between 40 and 50 years old in good health.

Many counts were recorded for this clonotype. The chain employs TRBV20-1 and TRBJ2-3, with TRBD2 matching 9 bases. The V segment lost 3 bases and the J segment 2 bases; nucleotides outside the gene matches: 6. This CDR3 is built from 15 residues. Germline V lookup: CDR1 DFQATT, CDR2 SNEGSKA (reference sequence). DNA for the CDR3: TGCAGTGCTAGCCCTAGCGGGGATTTCACAGATACGCAGTATTTT. Translated: CSASPSGDFTDTQYF.

This clonotype occurred many times. The V gene is TRBV18, the J gene TRBJ1-2, with D possibly being TRBD1 (5 bases). CDR3 size: 12 residues. Trimming pared 2 bases from V and 10 bases from J, leaving 11 bases between. Germline loops: CDR1 KGHSH, CDR2 LQKENI. CDR3 protein: CASSPGGRAYTF. The DNA for the CDR3 is TGTGCCAGCTCACCAGGAGGCAGGGCCTACACCTTC.

Judged by abundance, this clonotype is medium-sized (0.01 to 0.1%). This CDR3 is CASRRTRGEETQYF. In nucleotides, the CDR3 is TGTGCCAGCAGGAGGACTAGAGGGGAAGAGACCCAGTACTTC. This sequence joins TRBV2 and TRBJ2-5; TRBD2 matches at 7 bases. The CDR3 runs to 14 residues. The V gene end was trimmed by 6 bases and the J gene end by 3 bases; junction bases not matched to a gene: 7. Per germline, CDR1 SNHLY and CDR2 FYNNEI.

Of note for this clonotype: The junction and the germline gene differ at one end; a read error may be behind it. The chain joins TRBV7-3 to TRBJ2-5, with a tentative D call TRBD2 (5 bases). The CDR3 is 13 residues long. CDR1 and CDR2 (germline): SGHTA, FQGTGA. Here the CDR3 reads CACSPGGGETQYF. Here the CDR3 DNA reads TGTGCCTGCAGCCCTGGAGGAGGAGAGACCCAGTACTTC.

The chain couples TRBV2 to TRBJ2-1, with TRBD2 matching over 8 bases. V was pared by 1 base and J by 6 bases, with 5 bases of the junction left unmatched. CDR1 SNHLY and CDR2 FYNNEI come from the germline V gene. The CDR3 covers 15 residues. The CDR3 DNA sequence: TGTGCCAGCAGTGAAGACGCGGGAGGTGCCAATGAGCAGTTCTTC. Translated, it gives CASSEDAGGANEQFF. Looking up the rest from reference TRBV2 and TRBJ2-1 gives the full variable domain: EPEVTQTPSHQVTQMGQEVILRCVPISNHLYFYWYRQILGQKVEFLVSFYNNEISEKSEIFDDQFSVERPDGSNFTLKIRSTKLEDSAMYFCASSEDAGGANEQFFGPGTRLTVL.

This clonotype was detected many times. This chain links TRBV5-6 with TRBJ2-2; 7 nucleotides agree with TRBD1. Germline V gives CDR1 SGHDT, CDR2 YYEEEE. CDR3 size: 18 residues. V lost 2 bases and J lost 4; bases outside the gene matches: 14. CDR3 nucleotide sequence: TGTGCCAGCAGCTTCGAACAGGGGTTGAGTTTTAGCACCGGGGAGCTGTTTTTT. Translation gives CASSFEQGLSFSTGELFF.

This clonotype has at least ten counts. The chain has TRBV12-3 or TRBV12-4 and TRBJ1-6; D remains ambiguous. V gave up 0 bases and J gave up 7 bases, with 10 bases separating them. This CDR3 region has 15 residues. CDR3 sequence: CASSLAWAGNSPLHF. In DNA, the CDR3 is TGTGCCAGCAGTTTAGCGTGGGCAGGCAATTCACCCCTCCACTTT.

This clonotype was counted at least ten times. The chain uses TRBV29-1 and TRBJ1-2; a weak D match, TRBD1 (6 bases). Between the trimmed V and J ends, which lost 7 bases and 2 bases, there was a span of 17 bases. Germline CDR1 reads SQVTM; CDR2 reads ANQGSEA. There are 14 residues in the CDR3. The CDR3 protein is CSARQVDRNYGYTF. CDR3 coding DNA: TGCAGCGCCCGACAGGTTGATAGGAACTATGGCTACACCTTC.

This clonotype was counted at least ten times. This chain joins TRBV5-1 and TRBJ2-7, with 8 bases that match TRBD1. The CDR3 is made up of 14 amino acids. From germline, CDR1 is SGHRS and CDR2 YFSETQ. J lost 5 bases, V lost 0 bases, and 4 bases had no gene match. The CDR3 is CASSLDGQGNEQYF. The CDR3 DNA follows: TGCGCCAGCAGCTTGGATGGACAGGGTAACGAGCAGTACTTC.

This clonotype was seen at least ten times. The rearrangement uses TRBV15 and TRBJ2-7; D unclear. Germline CDR1 and CDR2: LNHNV and YYDKDF (reference sequence). Trimming cost V 0 bases and J 2 bases, with 11 bases left between them. This CDR3 is built from 15 residues. The CDR3 nucleotides read TGTGCCACCAGCAGAGATCCCCCCGAAACCTACGAGCAGTACTTC. Residues: CATSRDPPETYEQYF.

This clonotype showed up many times. The rearrangement uses TRBV7-9 and TRBJ2-7, with D perhaps TRBD2 (5 bases). V lost 4 bases to trimming and J lost 4 bases, with 11 bases between them. The germline V gene encodes CDR1 SEHNR and CDR2 FQNEAQ (reference sequence). The CDR3 is 13 amino acids. The CDR3 region is CASSSGGVYEQYF. The DNA for the CDR3 is TGTGCCAGCAGCTCAGGAGGTGTATACGAGCAGTACTTC.

This clonotype was recorded many times. V usage is TRBV14 and J usage is TRBJ2-1, with 10 positions matching TRBD1. The CDR3 has 15 residues. V lost 5 bases to trimming and J lost 4 bases; unmatched junction nucleotides: 5. Germline V gene sequence: CDR1 SGHDN, CDR2 FVKESK. In DNA form, the CDR3 reads TGTGCCAGCAGCTGGGGACAGGGGAAATACAATGAGCAGTTCTTC. Translating gives CASSWGQGKYNEQFF. The entire variable domain, with the rest obtained from reference TRBV14 and TRBJ2-1, is as follows: EAGVTQFPSHSVIEKGQTVTLRCDPISGHDNLYWYRRVMGKEIKFLLHFVKESKQDESGMPNNRFLAERTGGTYSTLKVQPAELEDSGVYFCASSWGQGKYNEQFFGPGTRLTVL.

J is TRBJ1-1 and V is TRBV18; D is uncertain. Trimming pared 1 base from V and 8 bases from J, leaving 11 bases between. CDR1 is KGHSH and CDR2 is LQKENI in the germline V gene. The CDR3 loop spans 13 amino acids. The CDR3 DNA reads as TGTGCCAGCTCACCACTCGAATGGGCCGAAGCTTTCTTT. It specifies CASSPLEWAEAFF.

This clonotype was picked up many times. V is TRBV29-1 and J is TRBJ2-3, with D perhaps being TRBD1 or TRBD2 (5 bases each). V lost 6 bases and J 1 base, leaving 20 bases between the germline ends. CDR1 is SQVTM, CDR2 ANQGSEA, per germline. The CDR3 spans 16 residues. CDR3 in amino acids: CSVLEALRGRTDTQYF. The CDR3, as DNA: TGCAGCGTCTTGGAGGCTCTCCGGGGCCGCACAGATACGCAGTATTTT.

The chain recombines TRBV18 with TRBJ2-4, with 8 bases that match TRBD1. Per the germline V gene, CDR1 is KGHSH and CDR2 is LQKENI. The CDR3 runs 16 residues. V lost 3 bases and J lost 6; bases outside the gene matches: 10. In DNA form, the CDR3 reads TGTGCCAGCTCACCCAGTAAGACAGGGGCTATAAACATTCAGTACTTC. It specifies CASSPSKTGAINIQYF.

This clonotype counts as medium-sized. The V gene is TRBV27, the J gene TRBJ1-1; tentatively, D is TRBD1 (6 bases). CDR3 length equals 14 residues. CDR1 and CDR2 (germline): MNHEY, SMNVEV (reference sequence). V lost 4 bases to trimming and J lost 5 bases, with 14 bases between them. The CDR3 is CASSYGQMGTEAFF. The CDR3 DNA reads as TGTGCCAGCAGTTACGGACAGATGGGGACTGAAGCTTTCTTT.

This clonotype has a handful of counts. The chain joins TRBV21-1 to TRBJ2-4. TRBV21-1 has pseudogene status. The CDR3 consists of 17 residues. CDR3 nucleotide sequence: TGTGCCAGCAGCAAAGGTTGTCTTACTACAGCCAAAAACATTCAGTACTTC. Its translation: CASSKGCLTTAKNIQYF.

In this sample, this clonotype turned up many times. The chain carries TRBV7-3 and TRBJ2-2; D is perhaps TRBD2 (6 bases). There are 16 residues in the CDR3. Per the germline V gene, CDR1 is SGHTA and CDR2 is FQGTGA. Trimming took 4 bases from V and 4 from J, leaving 16 bases between them. CDR3 sequence (DNA): TGTGCCAGCAGCTCTGTGCCACTAGCTATCACCGGGGAGCTGTTTTTT. This gives the protein CASSSVPLAITGELFF. The variable domain in full, completed from reference TRBV7-3 and TRBJ2-2, reads GAGVSQTPSNKVTEKGKYVELRCDPISGHTALYWYRQSLGQGPEFLIYFQGTGAADDSGLPNDRFFAVRPEGSVSTLKIQRTERGDSAVYLCASSSVPLAITGELFFGEGSRLTVL.

This clonotype was observed many times. The chain combines TRBV7-2 with TRBJ1-6, with TRBD1 matching 12 bases. The CDR3 is 16 residues long. Germline V lookup: CDR1 SGHTA, CDR2 FQGNSA. Unmatched junction bases numbered 4, after V lost 3 bases and J lost 7 bases. The CDR3 sequence: CASSLGTGGANSPLHF. CDR3 sequence (DNA): TGTGCCAGCAGCTTGGGGACAGGGGGCGCGAATTCACCCCTCCACTTT.

This clonotype was counted many times. The chain couples TRBV18 to TRBJ2-1, with D tentatively TRBD1 or TRBD2 (5 bases each). Per the germline V gene, CDR1 is KGHSH and CDR2 is LQKENI. The CDR3 is 16 residues long. V was shortened by 4 bases and J by 0 bases, with 13 bases between the two germline ends. CDR3 DNA: TGTGCCAGCTCACTCGCTTGGGGGAGCTCCTACAATGAGCAGTTCTTC. Translated, it gives CASSLAWGSSYNEQFF.

This clonotype came up many times. The gene calls are TRBV7-2 and TRBJ2-5; D might be TRBD2 (5 bases). Germline lookup yields CDR1 SGHTA and CDR2 FQGNSA. The V end was cut by 5 bases, the J end by 0 bases, with 10 bases between. This CDR3 comprises 14 residues. In DNA, the CDR3 is TGTGCCAGCAGCCCGGGCGGGTACCAAGAGACCCAGTACTTC. Translation gives CASSPGGYQETQYF.

At least ten counts were recorded for this clonotype. This chain joins TRBV27 and TRBJ2-2, with D perhaps given as TRBD1 or TRBD2 (6 bases each). V gave up 1 base and J gave up 5 bases, with 17 bases separating them. The germline CDR1 and CDR2 sequences are MNHEY and SMNVEV (reference sequence). This CDR3 has 17 amino acids. The CDR3: CASSLYGRGRGTGELFF. DNA for the CDR3: TGTGCCAGCAGTTTATATGGCCGGGGGCGAGGGACCGGGGAGCTGTTTTTT.

This clonotype was observed at least ten times. The chain employs TRBV20-1 and TRBJ1-1; possibly TRBD1 for D (5 bases). This CDR3 comprises 11 residues. CDR1 DFQATT and CDR2 SNEGSKA come from the germline V gene (reference sequence). Trimming pared 6 bases from V and 1 base from J, leaving 6 bases between. CDR3 in DNA: TGCAGTGCGGGGCGGAACACTGAAGCTTTCTTT. Its protein product is CSAGRNTEAFF.

Ten or more counts support this clonotype. The chain recombines TRBV30 with TRBJ2-7; D ambiguous. Germline loops: CDR1 GTSNPN, CDR2 SVGIG (reference sequence). V was clipped by 2 bases and J by 4 bases, with 12 bases between them. This CDR3 is 13 amino acids long. This CDR3 reads CAWSSGPRYEQYF. The CDR3 nucleotides read TGTGCCTGGAGTAGTGGGCCCCGTTACGAGCAGTACTTC.

The chain employs TRBV5-1 and TRBJ2-2; 10 nucleotides line up with TRBD2. The ends lost 4 bases at V and 6 bases at J; junction bases unmatched: 6. From germline, CDR1 is SGHRS and CDR2 YFSETQ. The CDR3 has 15 residues. CDR3 in amino acids: CASSQGTSEAGELFF. The CDR3 bases are TGCGCCAGCAGCCAGGGGACTAGCGAGGCCGGGGAGCTGTTTTTT.

Points on this clonotype: No conserved phenylalanine or tryptophan ends this CDR3, so it is likely a read error. The rearrangement links TRBV27 to TRBJ2-1; 7 nucleotides align to TRBD2. CDR1 MNHEY and CDR2 SMNVEV come from the germline V gene (reference sequence). Trimming removed 3 bases from V and 4 bases from J; junction bases left unmatched: 24. The CDR3 loop spans 21 amino acids. CDR3 sequence (DNA): TGTGCCAGCAGTTTGTTGGGGCCTTCTAGCCCTGGGGGGGTCGGTTACAATGAGCAGTTCTTA. Translation gives CASSLLGPSSPGGVGYNEQFL.

In its sample, this clonotype ranks as medium-sized. This sequence joins TRBV12-3 or TRBV12-4 and TRBJ2-7, with 7 bases aligning to TRBD1. This CDR3 has 14 amino acids. With V trimmed by 6 bases and J by 2 bases, 7 bases remained unmatched. CDR3 region: CASSDGTDAYEQYF. DNA of the CDR3: TGTGCCAGCAGCGACGGGACAGATGCCTACGAGCAGTACTTC.